Following are 30 T cell receptor beta chains from one sample sequenced in a study of blood T cell repertoires in COVID-19. Measured with immunoSEQ multiplex PCR; TCRdb has only the in-frame clones, and not every one. The sample lists roughly 110,000 clones, 85% occurring once. The sequencing input was peripheral blood. Receptor source: a human donor in a cohort sampled during active COVID-19.

This clone was observed once. This chain connects TRBV12-3 or TRBV12-4 to TRBJ1-2, with 9 bases that match TRBD1. The CDR3 is 13 residues long. Trimming at V came to 4 bases and at J to 10 bases, leaving 7 bases not matched to a gene. CDR3 protein: CASSSGTGFDYTF. The CDR3 coding sequence is TGTGCCAGCAGTTCCGGGACAGGGTTTGACTACACCTTC.

This clone is a singleton in its sample. V is TRBV9 and J is TRBJ1-5, with 9 bases identical to TRBD1. Germline V CDR1 and CDR2: SGDLS, YYNGEE. V lost 3 bases and J lost 6; bases outside the gene matches: 7. This CDR3 spans 15 amino acids. The CDR3 DNA is TGTGCCAGCAGCGCCACAGGGGGCCAGGGTCAGCCCCAGCATTTT. It encodes CASSATGGQGQPQHF.

As to this clone: At one of its ends the junction is not consistent with the germline gene, which may arise from a read error. The chain carries TRBV5-4 and TRBJ1-4; 9 nucleotides agree with TRBD1. The CDR3 loop spans 12 amino acids. In germline, CDR1 is SGHNT, CDR2 YYREEE (reference sequence). The CDR3 loop is CASSLDRGQGTF. CDR3 bases: TGTGCCAGCAGCTTGGATAGAGGACAGGGGACTTTT.

This chain joins TRBV18 and TRBJ1-2; 9 nucleotides match TRBD1. The germline V gene has CDR1 KGHSH and CDR2 LQKENI. The CDR3 extends over 17 amino acids. J was trimmed by 0 bases and V by 6 bases; bases with no gene match: 11. CDR3 in amino acids: CASSPAGTGTPNYGYTF. The CDR3 DNA follows: TGTGCCAGCTCCCCGGCCGGGACAGGGACCCCTAACTATGGCTACACCTTC.

Written as DNA, the CDR3 is TGTGCCACCAGCCGAGGGGCCTACGGCTACACCTTC. Translation: CATSRGAYGYTF. This chain connects TRBV15 to TRBJ1-2, with D tentatively TRBD1 (5 bases). The CDR3 extends over 12 amino acids. CDR1 and CDR2 from the germline V gene are LNHNV and YYDKDF (reference sequence). Trimming took off 5 bases at V and 8 bases at J, with 12 bases between the two ends.

V is TRBV4-3 and J is TRBJ2-1; D possibly corresponds to TRBD2 (5 bases). Germline V CDR1 and CDR2: LGHNA, YSLEER. V was clipped by 0 bases and J by 0 bases, with 9 bases between them. CDR3 size: 16 residues. CDR3 region: CASSQDSGISYNEQFF. The CDR3 DNA is TGCGCCAGCAGCCAAGATTCGGGGATCTCCTACAATGAGCAGTTCTTC.

The table lists this clone with a count of one. The chain has TRBV4-3 and TRBJ1-2, with TRBD1 as a possible D gene (6 bases). The CDR3 has 15 amino acids. Between the trimmed V and J ends, which lost 3 bases and 8 bases, there was a span of 19 bases. Per the germline V gene, CDR1 is LGHNA and CDR2 is YSLEER. The CDR3: CASSHDSLGAQGYTF. Written as DNA, the CDR3 is TGCGCCAGCAGCCATGACTCTTTGGGGGCGCAAGGCTACACCTTC.

V and J are TRBV6-5 and TRBJ1-1; D remains ambiguous. Per the germline V gene, CDR1 is MNHEY and CDR2 is SVGAGI. Trimming removed 4 bases at V and 0 bases at J, with 12 bases between. This CDR3 comprises 15 residues. The CDR3 loop is CASSWLNSLNTEAFF. CDR3 DNA sequence: TGTGCCAGCAGTTGGCTTAACAGCTTGAACACTGAAGCTTTCTTT.

About this clone itself: The same CDR3 can be traced to other DNA sequences in this sample. The gene calls are TRBV5-1 and TRBJ2-2, with D unresolved. The CDR3 is 12 residues long. CDR1 and CDR2 from the germline V gene are SGHRS and YFSETQ. With 4 bases removed from V and 2 bases from J, the gap between germline ends came to 3 bases. The CDR3 region is CASSLNTGELFF. CDR3 nucleotide sequence: TGCGCCAGCAGCCTTAACACCGGGGAGCTGTTTTTT.

V gene TRBV7-8 combines with J gene TRBJ2-1, with 7 nucleotides matching TRBD2. Looked up from germline, CDR1 is SGHVS and CDR2 is FQNEAQ. The ends lost 4 bases at V and 7 bases at J; junction bases unmatched: 19. CDR3 length: 18 amino acids. The CDR3 nucleotides are TGTGCCAGCAGCTCGCGACCGCAGGGAGGGAGGGTACGGAATGAGCAGTTCTTC. Residues: CASSSRPQGGRVRNEQFF.

The chain links TRBV3-1 (or the pseudogene TRBV3-2) to TRBJ1-6; no clear D gene. The CDR3 sequence is 14 residues long. Trimming took off 2 bases at V and 7 bases at J, with 9 bases between the two ends. Germline CDR1 and CDR2: LGHDT and YNNKEL (reference sequence). CDR3 bases: TGTGCCAGCAGCCAAAGGGAGTACAATTCACCCCTCCACTTT. It is translated as CASSQREYNSPLHF.

The rearrangement links TRBV19 to TRBJ2-2; D perhaps matches TRBD1 (5 bases). V lost 7 bases and J 3 bases, leaving 15 bases between the germline ends. This CDR3 spans 15 amino acids. Per germline, CDR1 LNHDA and CDR2 SQIVND (reference sequence). The CDR3 DNA reads as TGTGCCAGTATCACAGGCCACCAGTACACCGGGGAGCTGTTTTTT. Amino acid sequence: CASITGHQYTGELFF.

The chain couples TRBV5-1 to TRBJ1-2; TRBD1 aligns across 11 bases. J was trimmed by 8 bases and V by 5 bases; bases with no gene match: 5. This CDR3 is 13 amino acids long. Germline loops: CDR1 SGHRS, CDR2 YFSETQ. The CDR3 region is CASRSDRGQGYTF. The CDR3 coding sequence is TGCGCCAGCAGATCGGACAGGGGGCAAGGCTACACCTTC.

This clone was detected only once. This chain links TRBV5-4 with TRBJ1-5; TRBD1 is a possible D gene (6 bases). V gave up 4 bases and J gave up 4 bases, with 9 bases separating them. The germline CDR1 and CDR2 sequences are SGHNT and YYREEE (reference sequence). The CDR3 contains 13 residues. Here the CDR3 DNA reads TGTGCCAGCAGCCTGGACAGTAATCAGCCCCAGCATTTT. Translated: CASSLDSNQPQHF.

The rearrangement links TRBV7-2 to TRBJ1-6; D gene unclear. Germline V gives CDR1 SGHTA, CDR2 FQGNSA. The CDR3 runs 16 residues. V lost 1 base, J lost 6 bases, and 13 bases lay in between. The CDR3 region has the DNA TGTGCCAGCAGCTTAGTAACCCAGGCACCTAATTCACCCCTCCACTTT. Protein product: CASSLVTQAPNSPLHF.

The chain employs TRBV2 and TRBJ1-1; possible D gene TRBD1, 5 bases. Germline values: CDR1 SNHLY, CDR2 FYNNEI. Trimming took off 2 bases at V and 1 base at J, with 8 bases between the two ends. The CDR3 has 14 residues. The CDR3 DNA reads TGTGCCAGCAGTGAATGGCAGGGGAACACTGAAGCTTTCTTT. It encodes CASSEWQGNTEAFF. The full variable domain, its missing parts supplied by reference TRBV2 and TRBJ1-1, is EPEVTQTPSHQVTQMGQEVILRCVPISNHLYFYWYRQILGQKVEFLVSFYNNEISEKSEIFDDQFSVERPDGSNFTLKIRSTKLEDSAMYFCASSEWQGNTEAFFGQGTRLTVV.

The genes are TRBV5-1 and TRBJ1-4; 7 positions agree with TRBD1. With V trimmed by 4 bases and J by 5 bases, 5 bases remained unmatched. This CDR3 comprises 14 residues. CDR1 is SGHRS and CDR2 is YFSETQ in the germline V gene. CDR3 nucleotides: TGCGCCAGCAGCCTGACAGGGAACAATGAAAAACTGTTTTTT. It translates to CASSLTGNNEKLFF.

The V and J genes are TRBV2 and TRBJ1-5; D is uncertain. Germline-derived CDR1 and CDR2 are SNHLY and FYNNEI. The CDR3 spans 12 residues. Trimming shortened V by 6 bases and J by 3 bases, and 6 bases separated the two germline ends. CDR3 region: CASRENNQPQHF. The CDR3 DNA sequence: TGTGCCAGCAGGGAGAACAATCAGCCCCAGCATTTT.

Only one count was recorded for this clone. J is TRBJ1-2 and V is TRBV28; 7 positions match TRBD1. The germline V gene encodes CDR1 MDHEN and CDR2 SYDVKM. This CDR3 is built from 13 residues. V was pared by 6 bases and J by 12 bases, with 13 bases of the junction left unmatched. The CDR3 is CASRGRQGGSDTF. Here the CDR3 DNA reads TGTGCCAGCAGGGGTCGACAGGGAGGCAGCGACACCTTC.

The gene calls are TRBV4-1 and TRBJ2-7; TRBD2 matches 11 bases. V was clipped by 4 bases and J by 6 bases; unmatched bases: 2. CDR3 length equals 13 residues. In germline, CDR1 is MGHRA, CDR2 YSYEKL. The CDR3 DNA reads as TGCGCCAGCAGCCCCGGACTAGCGGGCGAGCAGTACTTC. This encodes CASSPGLAGEQYF.

This clone was seen once. This chain uses TRBV10-2 with TRBJ2-7; TRBD2 might be the D (5 bases). Trimming removed 4 bases at V and 0 bases at J, with 13 bases between. The V gene's germline CDR1 is WSHSY and CDR2 SAAADI. This CDR3 spans 15 amino acids. The chain's CDR3 is CASSAVRESSYEQYF. Here the CDR3 DNA reads TGCGCCAGCAGTGCAGTTCGGGAAAGCTCCTACGAGCAGTACTTC.

The chain recombines TRBV5-4 with TRBJ2-2; 9 bases line up with TRBD1. This CDR3 spans 16 amino acids. Germline assignment: CDR1 SGHNT and CDR2 YYREEE (reference sequence). With 4 bases clipped from V and 6 bases from J, the junction kept 10 bases outside the gene matches. The CDR3 loop reads CASSPGTGYFAGELFF. In nucleotides, the CDR3 is TGTGCCAGCAGCCCCGGGACAGGGTATTTCGCCGGGGAGCTGTTTTTT.

V gene TRBV11-2 combines with J gene TRBJ1-2, with a possible D match to TRBD1 (5 bases). V shed 2 bases and J shed 0 bases, with 10 bases lying between them. Germline V CDR1 and CDR2: SGHAT, FQNNGV. The CDR3 is made up of 15 amino acids. The CDR3 region has the DNA TGTGCCAGCAGCTTATCTGACAGCGCTAACTATGGCTACACCTTC. Residues: CASSLSDSANYGYTF.

The J gene is TRBJ2-1, the V gene TRBV2; TRBD2 matches 12 bases. The CDR3 length is 16 residues. V shed 6 bases, J shed 12 bases, and the junction held 15 bases outside the gene matches. Germline assignment: CDR1 SNHLY and CDR2 FYNNEI. The CDR3 bases are TGTGCCAGCAGCCCAAGGCGGACTAGCGGGGAGATAGGGCAGTTCTTC. Amino acid sequence: CASSPRRTSGEIGQFF.

The rearrangement joins TRBV27 to TRBJ1-1; D is perhaps TRBD1 (6 bases). Germline values: CDR1 MNHEY, CDR2 SMNVEV (reference sequence). The ends were cut back, 2 bases at V and 3 bases at J, with 10 bases in the middle. This CDR3 has 14 residues. The CDR3 spells CASSLKGGHTEAFF. The DNA for the CDR3 is TGTGCCAGCAGTTTAAAGGGGGGGCACACTGAAGCTTTCTTT.

The V call is TRBV23-1, the J call TRBJ2-1; 8 positions match TRBD1. TRBV23-1 is classed as an ORF, of uncertain function. The CDR3 is made up of 15 amino acids. V was clipped by 4 bases and J by 6 bases; unmatched bases: 8. CDR3 loop: CASSLKTGVANEQFF. CDR3 bases: TGCGCCAGCAGTCTAAAGACAGGGGTTGCCAATGAGCAGTTCTTC.

The chain links TRBV6-2 or TRBV6-3 to TRBJ1-5; the match to TRBD1 covers 7 bases. CDR1 and CDR2 from the germline V gene are MNHEY and SVGEGT. J was trimmed by 0 bases and V by 6 bases; bases with no gene match: 5. CDR3 length: 15 amino acids. As DNA, the CDR3 is TGTGCCAGCAGCCCGACAGGGATTAGCAATCAGCCCCAGCATTTT. As protein: CASSPTGISNQPQHF.

This clone was recorded a few times. This chain connects TRBV28 to TRBJ1-5, with 8 bases identical to TRBD1. Trimming removed 2 bases from V and 0 bases from J; junction bases left unmatched: 12. Germline lookup yields CDR1 MDHEN and CDR2 SYDVKM. This CDR3 has 19 residues. This CDR3 is CASSLNLRTGTYSNQPQHF. CDR3 DNA: TGTGCCAGCAGTTTAAACCTAAGGACAGGGACTTATAGCAATCAGCCCCAGCATTTT.

This chain connects TRBV30 to TRBJ1-6, with D perhaps TRBD1 (6 bases). This CDR3 spans 13 amino acids. From germline, CDR1 is GTSNPN and CDR2 SVGIG (reference sequence). The V and J ends lost 2 bases and 14 bases respectively, with 16 bases between them. The CDR3 reads CAWSQSLGATLHF. The CDR3, as DNA: TGTGCCTGGAGTCAATCATTGGGGGCAACCCTCCACTTT.

The chain recombines TRBV29-1 with TRBJ2-5; 8 bases match TRBD2. V gave up 6 bases and J gave up 5 bases; unmatched junction bases: 5. This CDR3 contains 12 residues. The germline CDR1 and CDR2 sequences are SQVTM and ANQGSEA. The chain's CDR3 is CSVIIAGETQYF. CDR3 DNA: TGCAGCGTCATTATAGCGGGGGAGACCCAGTACTTC.